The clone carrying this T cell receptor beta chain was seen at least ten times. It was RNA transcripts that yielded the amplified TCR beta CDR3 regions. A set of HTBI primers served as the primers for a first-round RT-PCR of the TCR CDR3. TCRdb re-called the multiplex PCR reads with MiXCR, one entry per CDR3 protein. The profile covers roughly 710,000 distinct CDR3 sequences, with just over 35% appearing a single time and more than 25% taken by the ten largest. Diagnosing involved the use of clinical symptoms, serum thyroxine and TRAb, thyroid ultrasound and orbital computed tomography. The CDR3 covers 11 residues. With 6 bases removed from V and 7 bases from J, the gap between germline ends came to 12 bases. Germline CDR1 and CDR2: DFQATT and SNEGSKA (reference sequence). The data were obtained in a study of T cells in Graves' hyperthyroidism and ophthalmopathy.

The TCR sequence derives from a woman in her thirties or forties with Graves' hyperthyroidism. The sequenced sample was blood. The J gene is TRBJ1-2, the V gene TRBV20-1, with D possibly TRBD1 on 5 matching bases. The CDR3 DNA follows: TGCAGTGCGTATGGGGGAGGTGGCTACACCTTC. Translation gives CSAYGGGGYTF.